The 10 T cell receptor beta chains reported below all come from one sample, sequenced in a study of T cell repertoires in cytomegalovirus infection. MiXCR, run by TCRdb on the reads, gives a single entry per CDR3 protein. Of around 800,000 distinct CDR3 sequences detected, less than 35% appear once; the ten largest clones hold roughly 12%. For these TCRs, the target antigens are not known. Sequences were derived from cultured CD8+ T cells from PBMCs, sampled from culture after CMV antigen stimulation. Receptors were obtained from a human donor in good health (CMV status not recorded). Some clones in this sample may be carry-over from other donors' samples.

The V call is TRBV29-1, the J call TRBJ2-7, with D maybe TRBD1 (6 bases). The V end lost 1 base, the J end lost 0 bases, and 13 bases lay between the germline ends. Germline V gives CDR1 SQVTM, CDR2 ANQGSEA. CDR3 length: 15 amino acids. The CDR3 here is CSVEGAGVSSYEQYF. Written as DNA, the CDR3 is TGCAGCGTTGAAGGAGCAGGGGTTAGCTCCTACGAGCAGTACTTC.

This clonotype has just one count. The chain has TRBV9 and TRBJ2-5, with 9 bases lining up with TRBD1. V was clipped by 2 bases and J by 4 bases; unmatched bases: 9. The CDR3 spans 16 residues. From germline, CDR1 is SGDLS and CDR2 YYNGEE. CDR3 nucleotide sequence: TGTGCCAGCAGCGTCCCTTTGACAGGGGGTGGAGAGACCCAGTACTTC. Amino acids: CASSVPLTGGGETQYF.

With regard to this clonotype: A clone one base away is much larger, so this may be a read error. The CDR3 carries no conserved terminal phenylalanine or tryptophan, so it likely arises from a read error. The J gene is TRBJ2-3, the V gene TRBV7-2; D is unclear. CDR3 length: 15 amino acids. In germline, CDR1 is SGHTA, CDR2 FQGNSA. Trimming removed 1 base from V and 0 bases from J, with 8 bases in between. In nucleotides, the CDR3 is TGTGCCAGCAGCTTAGTCCCAGATAGCACAGATACGCAGTATTAT. It encodes CASSLVPDSTDTQYY.

Notes on this clonotype: The junction does not match germline at one end; this may be a read error. J is TRBJ2-1 and V is TRBV4-3; 9 nucleotides line up with TRBD1. CDR1 is LGHNA and CDR2 is YSLEER in the germline V gene. The CDR3 length is 16 residues. CDR3 residues: CASSQEDRGLYNDQFF. As DNA, the CDR3 is TGCGCCAGCAGCCAAGAGGACAGGGGATTATACAATGACCAGTTCTTC.

Only a few counts were recorded for this clonotype. This sequence joins TRBV6-6 and TRBJ2-4; TRBD1 matches at 7 bases. Germline CDR1 MNHNY, CDR2 SVGAGI (reference sequence). The CDR3 runs 14 residues. The V segment lost 5 bases and the J segment 7 bases; nucleotides outside the gene matches: 8. CDR3 amino acids: CASSIAGGDNIQYF. As DNA, the CDR3 is TGTGCCAGCAGTATCGCAGGGGGAGACAACATTCAGTACTTC.

The gene calls are TRBV9 and TRBJ2-1, with 10 positions matching TRBD2. This CDR3 spans 15 amino acids. Per germline, CDR1 SGDLS and CDR2 YYNGEE. J lost 7 bases, V lost 3 bases, and 7 bases had no gene match. The CDR3 DNA is TGTGCCAGCAGCGAAAGGGAACTAGCGGGGAATGAGCAGTTCTTC. Its protein is CASSERELAGNEQFF.

The chain couples TRBV7-2 to TRBJ2-1; maybe TRBD1 (5 bases). V was shortened by 1 base and J by 9 bases, with 22 bases between the two germline ends. Germline lookup yields CDR1 SGHTA and CDR2 FQGNSA. The CDR3 loop spans 17 amino acids. The CDR3 region has the DNA TGTGCCAGCAGCTTAGTTATAAGGGGCCTAGTGTGGGTTGAGCAGTTCTTC. It translates to CASSLVIRGLVWVEQFF.

V and J are TRBV6-6 and TRBJ2-7; D is perhaps TRBD1 (5 bases). The V and J ends lost 2 bases and 2 bases respectively, with 10 bases between them. The length of the CDR3 is 14 residues. CDR1 and CDR2 (germline): MNHNY, SVGAGI (reference sequence). The CDR3 bases are TGTGCCAGCAGTTACGCGGCAGGGACCTACGAGCAGTACGTC. Translation: CASSYAAGTYEQYV.

This rearrangement joins TRBV27 to TRBJ2-6, with D maybe TRBD2 (6 bases). In germline, CDR1 is MNHEY, CDR2 SMNVEV (reference sequence). Trimming left V 0 bases short and J 0 bases short, with 15 bases between. The CDR3 contains 19 residues. The CDR3 region has the DNA TGTGCCAGCAGTTTATCCGCGGGGAGACGGACCTCTGGGGCCAACGTCCTGACTTTC. Translated, it gives CASSLSAGRRTSGANVLTF.

As to this clonotype: This may be a read error, as it is one base from a much larger clone. The genes are TRBV7-9 and TRBJ1-1; possible D gene TRBD1, 6 bases. CDR1 is SEHNR, CDR2 FQNEAQ, per germline (reference sequence). The CDR3 is 15 residues long. Deletions cut 5 bases from V and 6 bases from J, with 19 bases between. CDR3 sequence reads: CASSIEWTVPSEAFF. The CDR3, as DNA: TGTGCCAGCAGCATAGAATGGACAGTCCCGTCTGAAGCTTTCTTT.